One and the same sample provided the 16 T cell receptor beta chains below, sequenced in a study of shared clonotypes between healthy human individuals. Sequencing was performed with immunoSEQ multiplex PCR; in TCRdb, only in-frame clones are kept and a portion is missing. Here the sample spans approximately 500,000 clones, around 80% being singletons. Sequencing was done on a sample of PBMCs. These receptors were taken from a woman aged 40-49 years in good health. Some clones in this sample may be carry-over from other donors' samples.

The V gene is TRBV4-1, the J gene TRBJ1-4; perhaps TRBD1 as D (6 bases). With 10 bases removed from V and 6 bases from J, the gap between germline ends came to 15 bases. Germline loops: CDR1 MGHRA, CDR2 YSYEKL. CDR3 length: 13 amino acids. CDR3 region: CATGGLGDEKLFF. The CDR3 DNA reads as TGCGCCACCGGGGGGCTTGGGGATGAAAAACTGTTTTTT.

The V call is TRBV7-2, the J call TRBJ2-3; no clear D gene. Germline V lookup: CDR1 SGHTA, CDR2 FQGNSA. V lost 2 bases and J 0 bases, leaving 9 bases between the germline ends. The CDR3 loop spans 15 amino acids. The CDR3 DNA reads as TGTGCCAGCAGCTTAATAGGGCTGAGCACAGATACGCAGTATTTT. It is translated as CASSLIGLSTDTQYF.

The table lists this clone with a count of one. V usage is TRBV2 and J usage is TRBJ1-3; D perhaps matches TRBD1 (5 bases). The V end was cut by 1 base, the J end by 2 bases, with 9 bases between. The germline gives CDR1 SNHLY, CDR2 FYNNEI. The CDR3 length is 15 residues. CDR3 sequence reads: CASSEGGWAGNTIYF. The CDR3 nucleotides read TGTGCCAGCAGTGAAGGGGGCTGGGCTGGAAACACCATATATTTT.

This sequence joins TRBV9 and TRBJ1-5; D ambiguous. CDR1 is SGDLS and CDR2 is YYNGEE in the germline V gene. Trimming shortened V by 0 bases and J by 5 bases, and 12 bases separated the two germline ends. CDR3 length: 15 amino acids. The CDR3 nucleotides read TGTGCCAGCAGCGTAGACCCTACGTGGGATCAGCCCCAGCATTTT. Its translation: CASSVDPTWDQPQHF.

As regards this clone: This may arise from a read error, as a much more abundant clone is one base away. V is TRBV9 and J is TRBJ1-1; D ambiguous. The V and J ends lost 3 bases and 1 base respectively, with 4 bases between them. The V gene's germline CDR1 is SGDLS and CDR2 YYNGEE. The CDR3 sequence is 12 residues long. CDR3 nucleotide sequence: TGTGCCAGCAGCGCCCCGAACACTGAAGCTTTCTTT. It encodes CASSAPNTEAFF.

The chain recombines TRBV28 with TRBJ2-1; possibly TRBD2 for D (6 bases). The CDR3 is made up of 13 amino acids. V was pared by 6 bases and J by 1 base, with 7 bases between. Germline CDR1 reads MDHEN; CDR2 reads SYDVKM. The CDR3 spells CASRGTSYNEQFF. CDR3 nucleotide sequence: TGTGCCAGCAGGGGGACTTCCTACAATGAGCAGTTCTTC.

The J gene is TRBJ1-2, the V gene TRBV10-3; the D is unclear. V lost 2 bases and J 0 bases, leaving 4 bases between the germline ends. This CDR3 contains 13 residues. The germline V gene encodes CDR1 ENHRY and CDR2 SYGVKD. DNA of the CDR3: TGTGCCATCAGTGAGGACCCTAACTATGGCTACACCTTC. It encodes CAISEDPNYGYTF.

The V and J genes are TRBV5-1 and TRBJ1-2; D might be TRBD1 (5 bases). Trimming removed 4 bases at V and 0 bases at J, with 7 bases between. The CDR3 is 13 residues long. From germline, CDR1 is SGHRS and CDR2 YFSETQ. The DNA of the CDR3 is TGCGCCAGCAGCAACAGGCCTAACTATGGCTACACCTTC. Protein product: CASSNRPNYGYTF.

V is TRBV5-5 and J is TRBJ2-3, with D tentatively TRBD1 (6 bases). Germline V lookup: CDR1 SGHKS, CDR2 YYEKEE (reference sequence). The CDR3 contains 18 residues. The V end lost 1 base, the J end lost 0 bases, and 18 bases lay between the germline ends. CDR3 DNA sequence: TGTGCCAGCAGCTTGACAGGGAGACAGATTTCTAGCACAGATACGCAGTATTTT. This sequence encodes CASSLTGRQISSTDTQYF.

The chain carries TRBV28 and TRBJ2-7; possibly TRBD2 for D (5 bases). From germline, CDR1 is MDHEN and CDR2 SYDVKM. This CDR3 spans 15 amino acids. V shed 3 bases and J shed 1 base, with 13 bases lying between them. CDR3 in amino acids: CASSFPGLDSYEQYF. The CDR3 bases are TGTGCCAGCAGTTTCCCAGGACTGGATTCCTACGAGCAGTACTTC.

The CDR3 protein is CASSLSAGRTDTQYF. The CDR3 coding sequence is TGCGCCAGCAGCTTGTCAGCGGGTCGCACAGATACGCAGTATTTT. J is TRBJ2-3 and V is TRBV5-1; a possible D gene is TRBD2 (6 bases). In germline, CDR1 is SGHRS, CDR2 YFSETQ. The length of the CDR3 is 15 residues. Trimming cost V 1 base and J 1 base, with 10 bases left between them.

The V and J genes are TRBV29-1 and TRBJ1-1, with 8 bases lining up with TRBD1. The CDR3 totals 13 residues. Germline CDR1 SQVTM, CDR2 ANQGSEA. After removal of 7 bases from V and 4 bases from J, the junction contained 8 bases not matched to a gene. The CDR3: CSADQGAVTEAFF. The CDR3 DNA reads TGCAGCGCTGACCAGGGGGCGGTCACTGAAGCTTTCTTT.

This clone occurred many times. This chain connects TRBV27 to TRBJ2-7; 11 nucleotides align to TRBD2. V was pared by 5 bases and J by 4 bases, with 13 bases of the junction left unmatched. The CDR3 contains 17 residues. Germline V CDR1 and CDR2: MNHEY, SMNVEV (reference sequence). In DNA form, the CDR3 reads TGTGCCAGCAGTGAACGGTCCCTTAGCGGGAGGGGGTACGAGCAGTACTTC. Translation gives CASSERSLSGRGYEQYF.

The rearrangement joins TRBV27 to TRBJ2-3, with TRBD1 as a possible D gene (5 bases). V lost 8 bases and J lost 7, with 25 bases in between. Germline values: CDR1 MNHEY, CDR2 SMNVEV (reference sequence). The CDR3 extends over 16 amino acids. Written as DNA, the CDR3 is TGTGCCAGCGTATCCCTGGGGCAGGGTGGTAGACATACGCAGTATTTT. It specifies CASVSLGQGGRHTQYF.

The chain has TRBV7-2 and TRBJ2-2, with D unclear. This CDR3 has 15 amino acids. CDR1 and CDR2 from the germline V gene are SGHTA and FQGNSA. V dropped 5 bases and J dropped 0 bases, with 10 bases sitting between them. This chain's CDR3 is CASSVARANTGELFF. CDR3 coding DNA: TGTGCCAGCAGCGTTGCGCGAGCGAACACCGGGGAGCTGTTTTTT.

V usage is TRBV28 and J usage is TRBJ2-1, with 7 bases identical to TRBD2. The CDR3 length is 16 residues. Per germline, CDR1 MDHEN and CDR2 SYDVKM. V trimming: 6 bases; J trimming: 3 bases; junction bases outside the gene matches: 11. The CDR3 sequence is CASSTTSSLHYNEQFF. The CDR3, as DNA: TGTGCCAGCAGCACGACTAGCTCCCTTCACTACAATGAGCAGTTCTTC.